Sequencing of this T cell receptor (beta chain) was carried out in a study of cytomegalovirus exposure and HLA in healthy donors. Study-wide results and limits: Reported findings show TCR beta sequences accurately forecast HLA-A and HLA-B alleles in most subjects. A later analysis found common viral pathogens apparently linked to several of the most significant clusters.

The study ran its PCR with 60 Vbeta and 13 Jbeta primers. Study processing details: In a later analysis, of roughly 73 million unique beta chains, 9 million to 11 million appeared in at least two donors. The assay was immunoSEQ multiplex PCR, and TCRdb's table has in-frame clones only and misses some. V and J calls and clone size are those listed in that table; D and trimming were worked out from the DNA. The sample contains 150,000 to 200,000 clones, 70% to 85% of which appear only once. In the case of this clone: Its target is not known.

The V gene lost 0 bases and the J gene lost 5 bases, with 8 bases spanning the gap. The CDR3 is 13 amino acids. Per the germline V gene, CDR1 is LNHNV and CDR2 is YYDKDF (reference sequence). This TCR derives from a man aged 50 or older in good health and CMV-seropositive. Sequencing was done on a sample of PBMCs. The V call is TRBV15, the J call TRBJ2-7; D may be TRBD1 (5 bases). CDR3 residues: CATSRDRGHEQYF. The CDR3 DNA sequence: TGTGCCACCAGCAGAGATAGGGGTCACGAGCAGTACTTC.